This TCR beta chain derives from a study of T cells after posttransplantation cyclophosphamide. Sequencing was performed with immunoSEQ multiplex PCR; in TCRdb, only in-frame clones are kept and a portion is missing. The repertoire consists of about 12,000 clones, none detected only once. This clone was counted many times. Treatment was busulfan-fludarabine conditioning, a marrow graft, and cyclophosphamide on days +3 and +4. The V gene end was trimmed by 3 bases and the J gene end by 7 bases; junction bases not matched to a gene: 17. The CDR3 covers 20 residues. Germline V gene data show CDR1 as MGHRA and CDR2 as YSYEKL.

This material consisted of PBMCs, taken after allogeneic stem cell transplant with posttransplant cyclophosphamide. The chain uses TRBV4-1 and TRBJ2-1; 14 positions agree with TRBD2. The sequence was collected from a female patient aged 40-50 years who received an allogeneic stem cell transplant from an unrelated donor, was CMV-positive, and had acute GVHD only. Part of the T cells may come from the graft donor. CDR3 in amino acids: CASSQTRGQRLAGGYNEQFF. The CDR3 DNA reads as TGCGCCAGCAGCCAGACACGAGGACAACGACTAGCGGGAGGGTATAATGAGCAGTTCTTC.